This TCR beta chain came from a study of T cell responses to AZD1222 COVID-19 vaccine. The assay was immunoSEQ multiplex PCR, and TCRdb's table has in-frame clones only and misses some. The sample lists roughly 150,000 clones; 85% to 95% were seen once. Study outcomes and limitations: Among the donors, most were white British and more were female, and clonal diversity was possibly underestimated. CD4 TCRs associated with vaccination spanned spike, dominating at 160-218 and 743-854. Within unmutated variant regions lay the reported targets of nearly half of spike-specific TCRs.

As regards this clone: Its target is not known.

The receptor's source is an adult who received the AZD1222 COVID-19 vaccine. The sequencing here drew on peripheral blood, taken 28 days after the second AZD1222 dose.

This CDR3 reads CASSPRGNGYTF. CDR3 nucleotide sequence: TGTGCCAGCAGCCCCCGGGGTAATGGCTACACCTTC. The chain couples TRBV7-8 to TRBJ1-2; D remains unclear. The V gene lost 5 bases and the J gene lost 6 bases, with 10 bases spanning the gap. This CDR3 region has 12 residues. The germline gives CDR1 SGHVS, CDR2 FQNEAQ.